These 16 T cell receptor beta chains share one sample of origin, sequenced in a study of glioma-infiltrating T cells. The iRepertoire nested amplicon-rescue multiplex PCR amplified TCR alpha and beta CDR3s from RNA. TCRdb itself ran the multiplex PCR reads through MiXCR, one entry per CDR3 protein. Of fewer than 500,000 distinct CDR3 sequences listed, about two fifths are singletons. The sample comprised glioma tissue, nonneoplastic brain tissue, or PBMCs (not recorded which). The receptors derive from a human donor with low-grade glioma or glioblastoma, undergoing nonglioma brain surgery, or in good health (not recorded which).

This clonotype has ten or more counts. The chain uses TRBV28 and TRBJ2-1; D is ambiguous. The CDR3 is 10 amino acids. Germline-derived CDR1 and CDR2 are MDHEN and SYDVKM. Trimming took off 3 bases at V and 9 bases at J, with 3 bases between the two ends. The CDR3 coding sequence is TGTGCCAGCAGTTTCCGTGAGCAGTTCTTC. Translation: CASSFREQFF.

Points on this clonotype: One end of the junction does not line up with germline, which may come from a read error. The chain couples TRBV28 to TRBJ1-2; no firm D call. The CDR3 is made up of 13 amino acids. CDR1 is MDHEN and CDR2 is SYDVKM in the germline V gene. CDR3 sequence (DNA): TGTGTCAGCAGTTTGCGTTCCCTGTATGGCTACACCTTC. This codes for CVSSLRSLYGYTF.

This clonotype was counted a few times. This chain joins TRBV29-1 and TRBJ2-2; D is possibly TRBD2 (5 bases). This CDR3 comprises 14 residues. The ends were cut back, 4 bases at V and 4 bases at J, with 13 bases in the middle. Germline V gene lookup returns CDR1 SQVTM and CDR2 ANQGSEA. The CDR3 here is CSVAEGRGTGELFF. CDR3 sequence (DNA): TGCAGCGTTGCTGAGGGTCGAGGCACCGGGGAGCTGTTTTTT.

Worth noting for this clonotype: This could be a read error, since a much larger clone is one nucleotide away. The chain links TRBV27 to TRBJ2-1; no clear D. This CDR3 spans 11 amino acids. CDR1 is MNHEY, CDR2 SMNVEV, per germline (reference sequence). V lost 7 bases, J lost 6 bases, and 7 bases lay in between. In DNA, the CDR3 is TGTGCCAGCATGGCTAGCAATGAGCAGTTCTTC. Translating it yields CASMASNEQFF.

The chain uses TRBV12-5 and TRBJ2-1; 8 nucleotides agree with TRBD2. The CDR3 sequence is 15 residues long. From germline, CDR1 is LGHNT and CDR2 FRNRAP. The ends lost 2 bases at V and 6 bases at J; junction bases unmatched: 6. CDR3 in amino acids: CASGLWLAGLNEQFF. The CDR3 nucleotides read TGTGCTAGTGGTTTGTGGCTAGCGGGCCTCAATGAGCAGTTCTTC.

Concerning this clonotype itself: A much larger clone differs by one base, so this may be a read error. The chain joins TRBV6-2 or TRBV6-3 to TRBJ2-1; 8 nucleotides align to TRBD2. The CDR3 length is 16 residues. CDR1 and CDR2 (germline): MNHEY, SVGEGT. This chain's CDR3 is CASSYSSGTPYDEQFF. CDR3 DNA: TGTGCCAGCAGTTACTCTAGCGGGACACCCTACGATGAGCAGTTCTTC.

The chain uses TRBV7-8 and TRBJ2-7; D uncertain. With 0 bases removed from V and 4 bases from J, the gap between germline ends came to 19 bases. CDR3 length equals 17 residues. Germline CDR1 is SGHVS and CDR2 is FQNEAQ. This CDR3 reads CASSLAGWAPLSYEQYF. The CDR3 DNA is TGTGCCAGCAGCTTAGCGGGGTGGGCCCCATTATCGTACGAGCAGTACTTC.

The chain uses TRBV19 and TRBJ1-5, with D maybe TRBD1 (5 bases). The CDR3 loop spans 13 amino acids. Germline V lookup: CDR1 LNHDA, CDR2 SQIVND (reference sequence). V was pared by 1 base and J by 7 bases, with 8 bases between. This chain's CDR3 is CASSIGGLQPQHF. The DNA for the CDR3 is TGTGCCAGTAGTATAGGGGGCTTACAGCCCCAGCATTTT.

This clonotype appeared a few times. This chain links TRBV7-8 with TRBJ2-3; 8 nucleotides align to TRBD2. CDR1 SGHVS and CDR2 FQNEAQ come from the germline V gene. The junction had 5 bases not matched to a gene; V was cut back by 6 bases and J by 0 bases. This CDR3 is 15 amino acids long. The CDR3 DNA reads TGTGCCAGCAGTAGGGGACTAGTGAGCACAGATACGCAGTATTTT. Translation: CASSRGLVSTDTQYF.

Regarding this clonotype: This could be a read error, since a much larger clone is one nucleotide away. This sequence joins TRBV4-3 and TRBJ2-5; D call uncertain. The CDR3 extends over 14 amino acids. V shed 0 bases and J shed 6 bases, with 11 bases lying between them. Germline loops: CDR1 LGHNA, CDR2 YSLEER. As DNA, the CDR3 is TGCGCCAGCAGCCAAGAGGCAGTTGGCCAGACCCAGTACTTC. This gives the protein CASSQEAVGQTQYF.

This clonotype was picked up one time. Germline is not matched at one junction end, which may reflect a read error. V usage is TRBV11-1 and J usage is TRBJ2-1; perhaps TRBD1 as D (5 bases). Germline values: CDR1 SGHAT, CDR2 FQDESV (reference sequence). The CDR3 spans 13 residues. The CDR3 bases are TGCGCCAGCAGCCTGGACAAGTACAATGAGCAGTTCTTC. Protein product: CASSLDKYNEQFF. The full variable domain, with the rest looked up from reference TRBV11-1 and TRBJ2-1, is EAEVAQSPRYKITEKSQAVAFWCDPISGHATLYWYRQILGQGPELLVQFQDESVVDDSQLPKDRFSAERLKGVDSTLKIQPAELGDSAMYLCASSLDKYNEQFFGPGTRLTVL.

V gene TRBV27 combines with J gene TRBJ2-7; D gene uncertain. The V end lost 0 bases, the J end lost 7 bases, and 10 bases lay between the germline ends. The germline V gene encodes CDR1 MNHEY and CDR2 SMNVEV (reference sequence). The CDR3 extends over 13 amino acids. This CDR3 reads CASSLSSYNEQYF. Written as DNA, the CDR3 is TGTGCCAGCAGTTTATCATCCTACAATGAGCAGTACTTC.

This clonotype came up a few times. CDR3 sequence reads: CASSEVFQRSYEQYF. CDR3 nucleotide sequence: TGTGCCAGCAGTGAAGTCTTCCAGAGGTCCTACGAGCAGTACTTC. The rearrangement links TRBV2 to TRBJ2-7; no reliable D call. Germline-derived CDR1 and CDR2 are SNHLY and FYNNEI. The CDR3 length is 15 residues. The V end was cut by 1 base, the J end by 1 base, with 11 bases between. The variable domain in full, with the rest retrieved from reference TRBV2 and TRBJ2-7, is EPEVTQTPSHQVTQMGQEVILRCVPISNHLYFYWYRQILGQKVEFLVSFYNNEISEKSEIFDDQFSVERPDGSNFTLKIRSTKLEDSAMYFCASSEVFQRSYEQYFGPGTRLTVT.

This clonotype has only a few counts. The chain is built from TRBV4-2 and TRBJ2-3, with 14 bases that match TRBD2. The CDR3 consists of 16 residues. V trimming: 4 bases; J trimming: 4 bases; junction bases outside the gene matches: 4. Germline-derived CDR1 and CDR2 are LGHNA and YNFKEQ. This CDR3 is CASSLTSGRAADTQYF. For the CDR3, the DNA is TGTGCCAGCAGCCTGACTAGCGGGAGGGCCGCAGATACGCAGTATTTT.

There are many counts of this clonotype. This rearrangement joins TRBV28 to TRBJ2-3, with D possibly matching TRBD1 (5 bases). From germline, CDR1 is MDHEN and CDR2 SYDVKM. This CDR3 contains 15 residues. Trimming took off 5 bases at V and 6 bases at J, with 18 bases between the two ends. Here the CDR3 reads CASSDRTSRPDTQYF. CDR3 DNA sequence: TGTGCCAGCAGTGACAGAACCTCCCGACCGGATACGCAGTATTTT.

This chain links TRBV20-1 with TRBJ2-7; the D is unclear. The CDR3 consists of 13 residues. CDR1 and CDR2 (germline): DFQATT, SNEGSKA (reference sequence). With 5 bases removed from V and 6 bases from J, the gap between germline ends came to 17 bases. The CDR3 spells CSAGTVDLLEQYF. The CDR3 nucleotides are TGCAGTGCTGGTACAGTGGACCTCCTCGAGCAGTACTTC.